This T cell receptor (beta chain) was identified during a study of T cells in Graves' hyperthyroidism and ophthalmopathy. The CDR3 extends over 12 amino acids. Germline CDR1 is DFQATT and CDR2 is SNEGSKA (reference sequence). The ends lost 5 bases at V and 2 bases at J; junction bases unmatched: 3. TCR beta CDR3 sequences were amplified from RNA transcripts. HTBI primers were the set used in a first-round RT-PCR of the TCR CDR3. TCRdb used MiXCR to reprocess the multiplex PCR reads, holding one entry per CDR3 protein. This table has about 640,000 distinct CDR3 sequences, around 20% appearing once. This clonotype appeared many times.

V is TRBV20-1 and J is TRBJ2-7; 7 bases map to TRBD1. The TCR was taken from a man aged 30 to 45 with Graves' ophthalmopathy. The sequenced material came from blood. CDR3 residues: CSAPDRTYEQYF. CDR3 nucleotides: TGCAGTGCTCCGGACAGGACCTACGAGCAGTACTTC.